This paragraph covers one T cell receptor (beta chain) sequence. Its antigen is not yet known. No qualities accompany the bases; no much larger clone lies one base away. The record originates from a study of blood T cell repertoires in COVID-19 (dated by TCRdb to between 2020 and 2021). Concerning the study at large: The collaborator samples originated in the United States, Italy and Spain and spanned the acute and convalescent phases of COVID-19. The material from the prospective study consisted of cDNA or gDNA derived from T cells, B-cell-depleted T cells, or PBMCs. The dataset comprised deeply sampled blood TCRbeta repertoires from subjects exposed to, actively infected with, or recovered from COVID-19. The repertoires were released in a freely available public database meant as a resource for research on the immune response to SARS-CoV-2. Samples were obtained from the ongoing ImmuneRACE study (first 160 participants) and from about 1,300 subjects provided by 6 global collaborators. Sample metadata almost always included a de-identified subject ID, COVID-19 status, age in years and sex. HLA class I and class II types, where available, came from metadata supplied by the sample provider rather than from assay-based typing. Overall study results and their limits: How much clinical and demographic metadata was included differed by source and by participant, and the metadata was provided uncurated.

TCRbeta CDR3 regions were amplified from genomic DNA by means of the immunoSEQ Assay, a bias-controlled multiplex PCR. In the authors' own workflow: Nucleated cell counts per sample were estimated from amplification of reference gene primers within the assay. To quantify the absolute abundance of each unique TCRbeta CDR3 rearrangement, sequence reads were collapsed and filtered. Productive Simpson clonality was computed per sample as the square root of Simpson's diversity index over productive rearrangements. TCRdb took over this immuneACCESS table, retaining in-frame rearrangements with V and J assigned. Such tables are incomplete; in checked studies, under half of the missing clones stem from an unresolved V gene, and the remainder is unexplained. Clone size and V and J calls were adopted from that table, with D and trimming inferred from the DNA. The sample has 250,000 to 350,000 clones on record, approximately 84% of them singletons. Jointly, the top ten make up less than 20% of the sample.

Between the V and J ends, shortened by 3 bases and 6 bases respectively, the junction contains 15 bases. Taken from the germline V gene, the CDR1 and CDR2 loops are SGHDN and FVKESK. The CDR3 has 16 amino acids, counting the end cysteine and phenylalanine. CDR3 DNA only is kept here, 48 bases in frame from base 1. One collaborating source in Seattle enrolled patients during active infection and followed them longitudinally through the course of disease. Each collaborating institution followed its own protocols to collect whole blood in K2EDTA tubes. For TCRbeta analysis, collaborator samples were shipped as frozen whole blood, as isolated PBMCs, or as DNA extracted from either sample type.

This receptor was taken from a person aged 70 to 85 with COVID-19, enrolled during active disease. The chain uses TRBV14 and TRBJ1-6; D gene: possibly TRBD1, on 6 matching bases. The sequenced sample consisted of peripheral blood. The base sequence is TGTGCCAGCAGCCACTTACCACGGACAGCTAATTCACCCCTCCACTTT. The translation is CASSHLPRTANSPLHF.